The present entry profiles one TCR beta chain with its context. This entry belongs to a study of shared clonotypes between healthy human individuals. At the level of the study: Per donor, CD8 memory used one plate, CD8 naive used two, CD4 memory used three and CD4 naive used three.

Some clones are missing from TCRdb's copy, which holds only in-frame ones; the method was immunoSEQ multiplex PCR. The data hold about a million clones, with 60% to 85% observed a single time. Deletions cut 2 bases from V and 5 bases from J, with 13 bases between. The CDR3 covers 15 residues. CDR1 SGHTA and CDR2 FQGTGA come from the germline V gene. The sequencing sample was made of memory CD4+ T cells from PBMCs. Stated subset: CD45RA-negative fraction. This TCR derives from a man aged 18 to 29 in good health. Some clones in this sample may be carry-over from other donors' samples. The chain couples TRBV7-3 to TRBJ2-1; D gene ambiguous. In DNA, the CDR3 is TGTGCCAGCAGCTTACGTGGAAGCCAAAACAATGAGCAGTTCTTC. It codes for CASSLRGSQNNEQFF.